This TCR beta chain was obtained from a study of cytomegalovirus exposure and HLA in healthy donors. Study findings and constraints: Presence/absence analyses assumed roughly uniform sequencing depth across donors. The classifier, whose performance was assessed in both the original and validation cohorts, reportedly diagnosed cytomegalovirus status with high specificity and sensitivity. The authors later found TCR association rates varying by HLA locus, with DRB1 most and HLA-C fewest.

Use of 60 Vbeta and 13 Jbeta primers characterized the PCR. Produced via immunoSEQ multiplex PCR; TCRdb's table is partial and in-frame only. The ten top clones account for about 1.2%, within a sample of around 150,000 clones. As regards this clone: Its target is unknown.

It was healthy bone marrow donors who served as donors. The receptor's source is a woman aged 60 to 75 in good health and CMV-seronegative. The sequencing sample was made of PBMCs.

CDR3 sequence: CASSPPSTGIYEQYF. As DNA, the CDR3 is TGTGCCAGCTCACCCCCCTCGACAGGTATCTACGAGCAGTACTTC. The chain has TRBV18 and TRBJ2-7, with D perhaps TRBD1 (6 bases). The CDR3 consists of 15 residues. From germline, CDR1 is KGHSH and CDR2 LQKENI. The V and J ends lost 3 bases and 3 bases respectively, with 15 bases between them. The full variable domain, in which reference TRBV18 and TRBJ2-7 provide the parts outside the CDR3, is NAGVMQNPRHLVRRRGQEARLRCSPMKGHSHVYWYRQLPEEGLKFMVYLQKENIIDESGMPKERFSAEFPKEGPSILRIQQVVRGDSAAYFCASSPPSTGIYEQYFGPGTRLTVT.